The 17 T cell receptor beta chains in this list originate from one sample, sequenced in a study of blood T cell repertoires in COVID-19 (dated by TCRdb to about 2020). The library was obtained by the immunoSEQ multiplex PCR assay. TCRdb took over this immuneACCESS table, retaining in-frame rearrangements with V and J assigned. Such tables are incomplete; in checked studies, under half of the missing clones stem from an unresolved V gene, and the remainder is unexplained. In this sample the table shows 150,000 to 200,000 clones, roughly 83% of which occur a single time. About 1.6% of the sample belongs to the ten largest clones. Sample: peripheral blood. All receptors come from a human donor in a cohort sampled during active COVID-19.

In regard to this clone: The sample carries other DNA sequences with the same CDR3. The genes are TRBV19 and TRBJ2-7, with 7 bases aligning to TRBD1. Germline trimming cut 4 bases from V and 0 bases from J; bases unmatched to any gene: 3. Germline V gene lookup returns CDR1 LNHDA and CDR2 SQIVND (reference sequence). The CDR3 spans 14 residues. CDR3 DNA sequence: TGTGCCAGTAGTACCGGGACAGCCTCCTACGAGCAGTACTTC. Translated: CASSTGTASYEQYF. Full variable domain (rest looked up from reference TRBV19 and TRBJ2-7): DGGITQSPKYLFRKEGQNVTLSCEQNLNHDAMYWYRQDPGQGLRLIYYSQIVNDFQKGDIAEGYSVSREKKESFPLTVTSAQKNPTAFYLCASSTGTASYEQYFGPGTRLTVT.

The CDR3 DNA reads as TGTGCCAGCAGTTTATACAGGGAGAGAAATCAGCCCCAGCATTTT. Its protein is CASSLYRERNQPQHF. The V call is TRBV28, the J call TRBJ1-5; perhaps TRBD1 as D (6 bases). Germline V gives CDR1 MDHEN, CDR2 SYDVKM. The CDR3 is 15 amino acids. V was trimmed by 1 base and J by 4 bases, leaving 11 bases between them.

This rearrangement joins TRBV7-9 to TRBJ2-3; possible D gene TRBD1, 5 bases. The V gene's germline CDR1 is SEHNR and CDR2 FQNEAQ (reference sequence). Trimming shortened V by 7 bases and J by 4 bases, and 15 bases separated the two germline ends. The CDR3 has 14 amino acids. In nucleotides, the CDR3 is TGTGCCAGCATAGACAGCCGGATCGCAGATACGCAGTATTTT. Translation gives CASIDSRIADTQYF. Full variable domain (missing parts from reference TRBV7-9 and TRBJ2-3): DTGVSQNPRHKITKRGQNVTFRCDPISEHNRLYWYRQTLGQGPEFLTYFQNEAQLEKSRLLSDRFSAERPKGSFSTLEIQRTEQGDSAMYLCASIDSRIADTQYFGPGTRLTVL.

The rearrangement links TRBV19 to TRBJ1-1; D is perhaps TRBD1 (6 bases). Germline loops: CDR1 LNHDA, CDR2 SQIVND (reference sequence). V was clipped by 5 bases and J by 2 bases, with 18 bases between them. The CDR3 totals 16 residues. CDR3 in DNA: TGTGCCAGTAGTCTACAGGGTATACTTTATAACACTGAAGCTTTCTTT. Protein: CASSLQGILYNTEAFF.

The chain links TRBV24-1 to TRBJ2-7; a weak D match, TRBD2 (5 bases). V was shortened by 3 bases and J by 4 bases, with 12 bases between the two germline ends. The CDR3 sequence is 14 residues long. Germline CDR1 is KGHDR and CDR2 is SFDVKD. CDR3 loop: CATSDRGRGYEQYF. The DNA for the CDR3 is TGTGCCACCAGTGATCGAGGCCGGGGTTACGAGCAGTACTTC.

The J gene is TRBJ1-5, the V gene TRBV6-1; D perhaps matches TRBD1 (5 bases). The CDR3 spans 16 residues. Trimming took 2 bases from V and 1 from J, leaving 12 bases between them. Germline loops: CDR1 MNHNS, CDR2 SASEGT. This CDR3 is CASSEWGGGSNQPQHF. The CDR3 nucleotides read TGTGCCAGCAGTGAATGGGGGGGAGGAAGCAATCAGCCCCAGCATTTT.

The rearrangement joins TRBV4-2 to TRBJ1-5; TRBD1 matches 9 bases. The V and J ends lost 6 bases and 4 bases, in that order; junction bases with no gene match: 10. The length of the CDR3 is 16 residues. Looked up from germline, CDR1 is LGHNA and CDR2 is YNFKEQ. CDR3 loop: CASRERDREGNQPQHF. CDR3 DNA sequence: TGTGCCAGCAGGGAGCGGGACAGGGAGGGGAATCAGCCCCAGCATTTT.

This clone came up a few times. The chain couples TRBV7-8 to TRBJ2-2; TRBD2 matches 8 bases. V lost 1 base to trimming and J lost 7 bases; unmatched junction nucleotides: 5. This CDR3 is built from 15 residues. Germline V gives CDR1 SGHVS, CDR2 FQNEAQ. CDR3 nucleotides: TGTGCCAGCAGCTTAGACGCGGGAGGAGGCGGGGAGCTGTTTTTT. It is translated as CASSLDAGGGGELFF.

CDR3 amino acids: CASSLSGERYEQYF. The DNA of the CDR3 is TGTGCCAGCAGCTTAAGCGGGGAGCGCTACGAGCAGTACTTC. V gene TRBV3-1 (or the pseudogene TRBV3-2) combines with J gene TRBJ2-7; 7 bases are shared with TRBD2. The V gene's germline CDR1 is LGHDT and CDR2 YNNKEL (reference sequence). CDR3 length equals 14 residues. V dropped 5 bases and J dropped 3; count of bases not matched to a gene: 7.

The rearrangement uses TRBV7-2 and TRBJ1-5, with a tentative D call TRBD1 (6 bases). CDR1 is SGHTA, CDR2 FQGNSA, per germline. V was cut by 2 bases and J by 10 bases, with 15 bases left in between. The CDR3 is 14 residues long. The DNA for the CDR3 is TGTGCCAGCAGCTTAAGTCAGGGGAAGGGACCCCAGCATTTT. Protein: CASSLSQGKGPQHF.

This clone was observed a handful of times. The chain combines TRBV7-9 with TRBJ1-6, with 8 bases fitting TRBD1. Trimming removed 5 bases from V and 9 bases from J; junction bases left unmatched: 12. Germline lookup yields CDR1 SEHNR and CDR2 FQNEAQ (reference sequence). The CDR3 consists of 16 residues. CDR3 loop: CASSQDAGTGPSPLHF. DNA for the CDR3: TGTGCCAGCAGCCAGGACGCCGGGACAGGTCCTTCACCCCTCCACTTT.

The chain has TRBV11-3 and TRBJ2-3; 12 nucleotides line up with TRBD2. The length of the CDR3 is 15 residues. The germline CDR1 and CDR2 sequences are SGHNT and YENEEA. Trimming removed 5 bases from V and 0 bases from J; junction bases left unmatched: 0. The CDR3 region has the DNA TGTGCCAGCAGCACTAGCGGGGGGAGCACAGATACGCAGTATTTT. It codes for CASSTSGGSTDTQYF.

This clone has only a few counts. The chain couples TRBV5-1 to TRBJ2-7; tentative D call: TRBD2 (5 bases). There are 15 residues in the CDR3. CDR1 is SGHRS, CDR2 YFSETQ, per germline. Trimming cost V 0 bases and J 6 bases, with 16 bases left between them. This chain's CDR3 is CASSLDGGSRGEQYF. DNA for the CDR3: TGCGCCAGCAGCTTGGATGGTGGGAGTCGAGGCGAGCAGTACTTC.

This chain uses TRBV7-2 with TRBJ1-4, with 7 bases lining up with TRBD1. V was clipped by 5 bases and J by 4 bases; unmatched bases: 4. The germline V gene encodes CDR1 SGHTA and CDR2 FQGNSA. This CDR3 has 14 residues. The CDR3 sequence: CASSRRQGNEKLFF. The DNA for the CDR3 is TGTGCCAGCAGCCGGCGACAGGGTAATGAAAAACTGTTTTTT.

The chain carries TRBV6-5 and TRBJ2-7, with D tentatively TRBD2 (6 bases). This CDR3 region has 13 residues. The germline CDR1 and CDR2 sequences are MNHEY and SVGAGI. Trimming took off 6 bases at V and 4 bases at J, with 13 bases between the two ends. The CDR3 loop is CASSLEGRYEQYF. CDR3 DNA sequence: TGTGCCAGCAGCCTGGAGGGCAGGTACGAGCAGTACTTC.

The chain joins TRBV19 to TRBJ1-2, with D possibly TRBD1 on 6 matching bases. The CDR3 contains 14 residues. Per the germline V gene, CDR1 is LNHDA and CDR2 is SQIVND (reference sequence). V lost 4 bases and J lost 4, with 13 bases in between. The CDR3 nucleotides read TGTGCCAGTAGTACCCCGGGGGGGGCCTATGGCTACACCTTC. Protein sequence: CASSTPGGAYGYTF.

The chain has TRBV21-1 and TRBJ1-6; the table calls TRBD1, which could not be checked here. TRBV21-1 is assigned pseudogene status. CDR3 length: 18 residues. CDR3 residues: CASSSISVTDSDNSPLHF. The CDR3 nucleotides read TGTGCCAGCAGCTCTATAAGCGTGACGGACAGCGATAATTCACCCCTCCACTTT.